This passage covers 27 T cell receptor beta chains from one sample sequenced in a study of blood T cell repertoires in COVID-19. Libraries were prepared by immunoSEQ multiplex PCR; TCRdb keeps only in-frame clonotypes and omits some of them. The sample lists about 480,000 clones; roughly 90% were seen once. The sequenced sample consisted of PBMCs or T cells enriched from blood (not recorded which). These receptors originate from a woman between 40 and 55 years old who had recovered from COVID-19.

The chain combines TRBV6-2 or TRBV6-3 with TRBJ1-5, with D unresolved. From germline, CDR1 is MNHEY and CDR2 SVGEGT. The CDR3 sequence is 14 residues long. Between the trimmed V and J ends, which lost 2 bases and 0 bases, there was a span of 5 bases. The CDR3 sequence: CASSYGLSNQPQHF. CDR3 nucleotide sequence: TGTGCCAGCAGTTACGGCCTTAGCAATCAGCCCCAGCATTTT.

The CDR3 DNA is TGTGCCACCAGCGCCAGGGGACAGGGTAACAACGAGCAGTACTTC. Its translation is CATSARGQGNNEQYF. The V gene is TRBV24-1, the J gene TRBJ2-7, with 9 positions matching TRBD1. The CDR3 covers 15 residues. Germline CDR1 KGHDR, CDR2 SFDVKD. V lost 7 bases to trimming and J lost 5 bases; unmatched junction nucleotides: 11.

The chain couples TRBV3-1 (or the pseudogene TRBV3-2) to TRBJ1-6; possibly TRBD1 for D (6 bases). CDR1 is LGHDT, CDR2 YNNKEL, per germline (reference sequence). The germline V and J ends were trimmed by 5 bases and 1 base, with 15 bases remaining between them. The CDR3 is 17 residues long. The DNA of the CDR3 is TGTGCCAGCAGCGAGTACTCAGGGGTATCCTATAATTCACCCCTCCACTTT. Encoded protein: CASSEYSGVSYNSPLHF.

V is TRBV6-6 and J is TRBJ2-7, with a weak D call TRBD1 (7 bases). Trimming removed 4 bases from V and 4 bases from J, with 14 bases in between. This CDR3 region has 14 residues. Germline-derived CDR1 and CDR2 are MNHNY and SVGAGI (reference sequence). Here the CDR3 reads CASSWAGTAYEQYF. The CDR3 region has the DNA TGTGCCAGCAGTTGGGCGGGGACAGCTTACGAGCAGTACTTC.

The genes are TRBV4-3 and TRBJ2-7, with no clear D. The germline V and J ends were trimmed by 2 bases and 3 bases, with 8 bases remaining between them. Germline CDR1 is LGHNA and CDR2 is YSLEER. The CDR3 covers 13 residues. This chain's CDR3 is CASSQLINYEQYF. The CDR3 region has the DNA TGCGCCAGCAGCCAACTAATAAACTACGAGCAGTACTTC.

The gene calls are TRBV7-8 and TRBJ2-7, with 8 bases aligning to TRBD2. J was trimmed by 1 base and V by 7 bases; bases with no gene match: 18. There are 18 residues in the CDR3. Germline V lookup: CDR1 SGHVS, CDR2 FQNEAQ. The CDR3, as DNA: TGTGCCAGCAACCGCGGTCAGGGAGGATTAGCGGGGTCCTACGAGCAGTACTTC. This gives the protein CASNRGQGGLAGSYEQYF.

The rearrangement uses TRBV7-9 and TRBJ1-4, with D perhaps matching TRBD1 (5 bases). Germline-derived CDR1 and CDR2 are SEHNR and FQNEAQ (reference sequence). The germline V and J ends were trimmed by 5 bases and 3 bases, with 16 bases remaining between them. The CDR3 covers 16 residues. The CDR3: CASSQVKGGANEKLFF. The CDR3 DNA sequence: TGTGCCAGCAGCCAGGTTAAGGGAGGGGCTAATGAAAAACTGTTTTTT.

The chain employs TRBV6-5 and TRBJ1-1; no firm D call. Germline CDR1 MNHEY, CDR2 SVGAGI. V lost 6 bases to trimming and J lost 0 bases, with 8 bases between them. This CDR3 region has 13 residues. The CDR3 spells CASSSGLNTEAFF. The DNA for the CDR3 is TGTGCCAGCAGCTCAGGTTTGAACACTGAAGCTTTCTTT.

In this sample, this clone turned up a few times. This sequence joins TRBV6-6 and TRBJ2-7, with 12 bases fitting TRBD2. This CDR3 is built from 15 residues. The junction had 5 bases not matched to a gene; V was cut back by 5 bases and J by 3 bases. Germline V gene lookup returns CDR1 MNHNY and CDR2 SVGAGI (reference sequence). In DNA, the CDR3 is TGTGCCAGCAGTACCGCTAGCGGGAGGGTCTACGAGCAGTACTTC. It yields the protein CASSTASGRVYEQYF.

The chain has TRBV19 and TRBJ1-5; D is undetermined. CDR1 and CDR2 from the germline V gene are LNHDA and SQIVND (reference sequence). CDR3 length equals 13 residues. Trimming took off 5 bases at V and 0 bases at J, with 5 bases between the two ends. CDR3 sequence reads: CASSPYSNQPQHF. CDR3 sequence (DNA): TGTGCCAGTAGTCCTTATAGCAATCAGCCCCAGCATTTT.

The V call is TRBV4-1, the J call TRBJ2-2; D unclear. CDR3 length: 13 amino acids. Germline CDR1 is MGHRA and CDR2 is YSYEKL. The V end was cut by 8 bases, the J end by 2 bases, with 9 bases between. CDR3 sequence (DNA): TGCGCCAGCGGGCAGAAAAACACCGGGGAGCTGTTTTTT. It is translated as CASGQKNTGELFF.

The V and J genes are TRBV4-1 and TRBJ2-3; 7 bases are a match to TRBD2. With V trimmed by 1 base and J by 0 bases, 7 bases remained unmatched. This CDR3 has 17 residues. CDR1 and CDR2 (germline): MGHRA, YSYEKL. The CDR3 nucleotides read TGCGCCAGCAGCCAAGTAAAATATAGCGGGAGCACAGATACGCAGTATTTT. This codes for CASSQVKYSGSTDTQYF.

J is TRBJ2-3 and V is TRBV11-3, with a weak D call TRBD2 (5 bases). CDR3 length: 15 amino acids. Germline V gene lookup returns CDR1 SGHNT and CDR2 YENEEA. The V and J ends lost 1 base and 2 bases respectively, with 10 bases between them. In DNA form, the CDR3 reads TGTGCCAGCAGCTTAGTTCCGGGGATCACAGATACGCAGTATTTT. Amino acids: CASSLVPGITDTQYF.

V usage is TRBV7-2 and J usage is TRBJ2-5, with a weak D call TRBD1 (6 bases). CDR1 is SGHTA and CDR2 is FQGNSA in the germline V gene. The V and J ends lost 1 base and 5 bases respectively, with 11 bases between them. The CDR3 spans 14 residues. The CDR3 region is CASSLVSGAETQYF. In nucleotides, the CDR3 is TGTGCCAGCAGCTTAGTTTCAGGGGCTGAGACCCAGTACTTC.

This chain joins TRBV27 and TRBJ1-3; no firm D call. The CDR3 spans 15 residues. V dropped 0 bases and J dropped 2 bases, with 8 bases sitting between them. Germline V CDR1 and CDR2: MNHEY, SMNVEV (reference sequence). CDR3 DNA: TGTGCCAGCAGTTTATCAGTCAGGCCTGGAAACACCATATATTTT. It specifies CASSLSVRPGNTIYF.

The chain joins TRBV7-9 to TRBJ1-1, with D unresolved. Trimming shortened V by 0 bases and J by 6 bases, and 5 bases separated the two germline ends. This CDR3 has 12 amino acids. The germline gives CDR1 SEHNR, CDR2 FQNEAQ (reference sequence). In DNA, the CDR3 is TGTGCCAGCAGCTTAGCCCCAGCTGAAGCTTTCTTT. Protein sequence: CASSLAPAEAFF.

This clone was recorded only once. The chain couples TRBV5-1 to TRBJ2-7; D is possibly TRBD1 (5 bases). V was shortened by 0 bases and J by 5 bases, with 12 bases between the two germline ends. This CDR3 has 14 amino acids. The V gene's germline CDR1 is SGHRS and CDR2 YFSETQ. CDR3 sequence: CASSLASRGNEQYF. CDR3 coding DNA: TGCGCCAGCAGCTTGGCGTCTAGGGGCAACGAGCAGTACTTC.

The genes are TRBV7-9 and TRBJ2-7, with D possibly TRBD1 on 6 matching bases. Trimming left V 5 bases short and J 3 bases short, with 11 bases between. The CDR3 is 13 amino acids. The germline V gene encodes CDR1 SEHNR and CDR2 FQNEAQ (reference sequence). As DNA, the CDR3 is TGTGCCAGCAGCGCAAACAGGGTCTACGAGCAGTACTTC. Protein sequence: CASSANRVYEQYF.

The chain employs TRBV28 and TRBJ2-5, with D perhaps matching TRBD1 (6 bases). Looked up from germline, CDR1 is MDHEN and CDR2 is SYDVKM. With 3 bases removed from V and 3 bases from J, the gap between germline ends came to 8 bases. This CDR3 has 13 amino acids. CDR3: CASSFRTEETQYF. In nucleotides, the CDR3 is TGTGCCAGCAGTTTTAGGACAGAAGAGACCCAGTACTTC.

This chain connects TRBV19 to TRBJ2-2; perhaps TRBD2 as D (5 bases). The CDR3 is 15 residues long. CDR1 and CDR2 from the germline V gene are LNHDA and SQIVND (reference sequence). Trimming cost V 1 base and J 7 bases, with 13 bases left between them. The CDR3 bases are TGTGCCAGTAGTATAGGTTCCGGGGTTGACGGGGAGCTGTTTTTT. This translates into CASSIGSGVDGELFF.

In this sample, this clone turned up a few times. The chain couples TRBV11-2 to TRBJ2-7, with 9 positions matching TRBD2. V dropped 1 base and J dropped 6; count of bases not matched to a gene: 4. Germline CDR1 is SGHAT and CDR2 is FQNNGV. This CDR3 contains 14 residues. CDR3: CASSLVSGRSEQYF. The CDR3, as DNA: TGTGCCAGCAGCTTAGTTAGCGGGAGATCCGAGCAGTACTTC.

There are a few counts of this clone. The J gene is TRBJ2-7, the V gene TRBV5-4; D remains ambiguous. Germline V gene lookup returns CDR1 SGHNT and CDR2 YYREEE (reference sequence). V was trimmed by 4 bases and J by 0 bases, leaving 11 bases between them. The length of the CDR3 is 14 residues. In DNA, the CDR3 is TGTGCCAGCAGCGAGCCTAAGAGCTCCTACGAGCAGTACTTC. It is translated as CASSEPKSSYEQYF.

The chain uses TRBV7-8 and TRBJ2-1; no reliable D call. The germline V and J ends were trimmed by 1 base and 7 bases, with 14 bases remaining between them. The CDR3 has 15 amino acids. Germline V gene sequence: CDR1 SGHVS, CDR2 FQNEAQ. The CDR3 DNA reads TGTGCCAGCAGCTTAGGTCTTCCTAGGCTGAATGAGCAGTTCTTC. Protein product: CASSLGLPRLNEQFF.

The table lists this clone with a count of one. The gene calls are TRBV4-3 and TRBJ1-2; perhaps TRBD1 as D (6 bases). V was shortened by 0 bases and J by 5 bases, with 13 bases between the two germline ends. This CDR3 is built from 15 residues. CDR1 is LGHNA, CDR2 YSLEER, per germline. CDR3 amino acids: CASSQDKARGYGYTF. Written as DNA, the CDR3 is TGCGCCAGCAGCCAAGATAAGGCCAGGGGTTATGGCTACACCTTC.

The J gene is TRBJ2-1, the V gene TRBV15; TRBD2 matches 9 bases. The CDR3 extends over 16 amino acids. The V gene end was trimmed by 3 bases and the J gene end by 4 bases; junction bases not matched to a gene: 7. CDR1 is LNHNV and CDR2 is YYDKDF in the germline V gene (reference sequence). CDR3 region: CATSRDTSGWYNEQFF. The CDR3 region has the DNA TGTGCCACCAGCAGGGACACTAGCGGGTGGTACAATGAGCAGTTCTTC. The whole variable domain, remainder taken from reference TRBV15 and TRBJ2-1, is DAMVIQNPRYQVTQFGKPVTLSCSQTLNHNVMYWYQQKSSQAPKLLFHYYDKDFNNEADTPDNFQSRRPNTSFCFLDIRSPGLGDTAMYLCATSRDTSGWYNEQFFGPGTRLTVL.

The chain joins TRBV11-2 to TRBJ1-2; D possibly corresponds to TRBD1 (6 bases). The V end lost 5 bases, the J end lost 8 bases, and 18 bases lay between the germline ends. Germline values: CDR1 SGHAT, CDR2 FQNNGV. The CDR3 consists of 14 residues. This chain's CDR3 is CASSELQGSYGYTF. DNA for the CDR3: TGTGCCAGCAGCGAATTGCAGGGGAGCTACGGCTACACCTTC.

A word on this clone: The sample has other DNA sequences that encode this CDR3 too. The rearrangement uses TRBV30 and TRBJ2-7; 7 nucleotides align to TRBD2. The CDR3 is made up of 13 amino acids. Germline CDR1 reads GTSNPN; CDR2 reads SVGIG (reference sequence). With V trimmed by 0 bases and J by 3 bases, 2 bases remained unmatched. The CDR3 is CAWSVGGNYEQYF. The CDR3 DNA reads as TGTGCCTGGAGTGTCGGGGGGAACTACGAGCAGTACTTC.